Sequencing of this TCR beta chain was carried out in a study of cytotoxic CD8 clonotypes in ibrutinib-treated CLL. General study results and limits: Treatment saw public clonotypes, which were uncommon, either contract or stay stable.

CDR1 is SQVTM, CDR2 ANQGSEA, per germline. V gave up 1 base and J gave up 7 bases, with 14 bases separating them. CDR3 length equals 14 residues. Assay: immunoSEQ multiplex PCR; the TCRdb copy retains only in-frame clones and omits some. The sample holds 150,000 or so clones, approximately 80% seen once. With regard to this clone: Its antigen is currently unknown.

Investigators sourced approximately 2 micrograms of genomic DNA from cryopreserved PBMCs for TCR beta libraries. Sequences were derived from PBMCs, sampled after 24 months of ibrutinib treatment. This TCR derives from a human donor with chronic lymphocytic leukemia. The chain is built from TRBV29-1 and TRBJ2-1; D is possibly TRBD1 (5 bases). The CDR3 region has the DNA TGCAGCGTTGAAGTGTGGGGCCTCTTTAATGAGCAGTTCTTC. Encoded protein: CSVEVWGLFNEQFF.